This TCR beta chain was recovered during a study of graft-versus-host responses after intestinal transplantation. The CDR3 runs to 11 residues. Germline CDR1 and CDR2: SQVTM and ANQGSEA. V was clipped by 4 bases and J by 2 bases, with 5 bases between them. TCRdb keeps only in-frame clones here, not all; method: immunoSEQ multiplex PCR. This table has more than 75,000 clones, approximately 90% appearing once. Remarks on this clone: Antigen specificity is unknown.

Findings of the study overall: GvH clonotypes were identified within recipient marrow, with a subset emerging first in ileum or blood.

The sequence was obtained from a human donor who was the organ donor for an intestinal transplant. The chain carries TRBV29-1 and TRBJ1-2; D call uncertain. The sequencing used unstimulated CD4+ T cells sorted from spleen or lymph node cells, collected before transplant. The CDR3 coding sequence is TGCAGCGTTGGACAAAACTATGGCTACACCTTC. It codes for CSVGQNYGYTF.